The sequence of this TCR beta chain was determined in a study of cytomegalovirus exposure and HLA in healthy donors. Study information: Within the Caucasian-associated ancestry cluster were around 81% of the 398 genotyped donors. Whole-study findings and limits: A link between a missense DCLRE1C variant and TCR beta V- and J-gene trimming emerged from a later analysis. According to an earlier analysis, most TCR beta V segments yielded productive rearrangements about 87% or about 30% of the time. It was reportedly the case that the classifier diagnosed cytomegalovirus status with high specificity and sensitivity.

The PCR was carried out with 60 Vbeta primers and 13 Jbeta primers. Method: immunoSEQ multiplex PCR; TCRdb's copy keeps in-frame clones and lacks some. The sample carries 120,000 to 150,000 clones, approximately 73% recorded once. Notes on this clone: Antigen unknown.

V dropped 3 bases and J dropped 5; count of bases not matched to a gene: 8. This CDR3 contains 16 residues. The germline V gene encodes CDR1 SNHLY and CDR2 FYNNEI. The gene calls are TRBV2 and TRBJ2-3, with 10 bases that match TRBD2. The source is a woman between 18 and 29 years old in good health and CMV-seronegative. Sequencing was performed on PBMCs. CDR3 nucleotide sequence: TGTGCCAGCAGTGACCTAGCGGGAGTCCCTGGAGATACGCAGTATTTT. This gives the protein CASSDLAGVPGDTQYF.